This TCR beta chain was recovered during a study of T cells after yellow fever vaccination (dated by TCRdb to between 2018 and 2020). Background for the entire study: The SMART-Seq v4 Ultra Low Input RNA kit was used to prepare libraries from fractions with low cell numbers. Two healthy male donors made up the cohort, one aged 18 to 29 years and the other aged 30 to 40 years. Blood samples were taken at several timepoints before and after primary and secondary immunization, and bulk PBMC replicates and cell subsets were isolated. To follow T-cell clones before and after primary and booster YFV17D yellow fever vaccination, bulk TCR alpha and beta repertoires were sequenced over time.

V and J are truncated by 6 bases and 8 bases respectively, leaving an intervening sequence of 13 bases. From the germline V gene, CDR1 is ENHRY and CDR2 is SYGVKD. Taken from cysteine to phenylalanine, the CDR3 has 13 residues. Only the CDR3 DNA is retained, 39 bases long and in frame from the first base. What the authors observed across the whole study: The secondary T-cell response was found to be weaker but faster than the primary response, with a peak reached on day 5 rather than on day 15. Computational filtering was needed because FACS-sorted repertoires could contain abundant contaminating clonotypes from the bulk population. A small fraction of clonotypes showed up in both the CD4 and CD8 compartments, probably as a result of convergent recombination. Because only a couple of donors were included in the study, the extent to which the findings can be generalized is limited. Most clones expanded after primary vaccination were re-detected after the booster (around 96% of CD4 and roughly 85% of CD8), suggesting broad memory maintenance.

The sequencer was an Illumina NovaSeq 6000. TCR cDNA was synthesized by 5'RACE template switching, through which a universal primer site and unique molecular identifiers were introduced. Priming of cDNA synthesis was performed from both the TCR alpha and TCR beta constant segments. Two PCR steps were used to amplify libraries, with sample barcodes and sequencing adapters being added in the second step. Sequencing of the libraries was done on either Illumina HiSeq 2500 (2x100 bp) or NovaSeq (2x150 bp). The source study handled its data this way. MIGEC handled demultiplexing of reads and collapsing into UMI consensus sequences, while MiXCR performed V(D)J alignment. Using edgeR on replicate PBMC samples, clonotypes were called vaccine-responding if FDR was below 0.01 and the log2 fold change was above 5 up to day 15. CD4 or CD8 identity was assigned to each bulk clonotype according to whether the clonotype was present at higher abundance in the sequenced CD4 repertoire or the sequenced CD8 repertoire. TCRdb passed the public sequencing reads through fastp at Q25 and MiXCR, retaining productive beta sequences. When rows share a CDR3 protein, they turn into one entry using the most common DNA and genes. TCRdb assigned the V and J calls; the authors' analysis was not used. Here the sample has some 340,000 distinct CDR3 sequences; roughly 10% occur a single time. 2.5% to 4% of the sample comes from the top ten.

This clonotype came up a few times. Its antigen target is currently unknown. Base qualities are missing; no much larger clone stands one base away. The treatment or condition label on this specimen signifies: live attenuated yellow fever vaccine strain. A standard Ficoll-Paque protocol was used to isolate PBMCs from peripheral blood. Dynabeads CD4 and CD8 positive selection kits were used to isolate the CD4 and CD8 T-cell fractions. TriZol was used to extract RNA from bulk PBMCs, CD4 and CD8 fractions, and dextramer-positive and dextramer-negative fractions. This receptor was obtained from a man aged 18 to 30 who received the YFV17D yellow fever vaccine. This specimen consisted of CD4+ T cells sorted from PBMCs, obtained 45 days after the yellow fever booster vaccination. The rearranged chain carries TRBV10-3 and TRBJ1-4; the D gene cannot be resolved reliably. The bases read TGTGCCATCAGAAGGGAATCGAACGAAAAACTGTTTTTT. This gives the protein CAIRRESNEKLFF.